A single sample gave rise to the 7 T cell receptor beta chains below, sequenced in a study of CD8 T cells in Susac syndrome (dated by TCRdb to about 2019). Libraries came from the immunoSEQ multiplex PCR assay. RNA was extracted with the RNeasy kit and roughly 0.45 to 1 ug was reverse transcribed using random hexamers. Using fastp trimming at Q25 and MiXCR clonotype assembly, TCRdb reanalyzed the public sequencing data and kept in-frame beta chains. Rows matching on CDR3 protein sequence are summarized as one entry with the most common DNA and genes. For this sample the table gives roughly 130,000 distinct CDR3 sequences, of which around 96% were detected only once. The ten largest clones represent more than 0.095% of the sample. The sequenced sample consisted of CD4+ T cells from PBMCs. The origin of the receptors is a human donor in good health.

This chain connects TRBV2 to TRBJ1-1, with D hard to call. V was trimmed by 4 bases and J by 6 bases, leaving 9 bases between them. The CDR3 spans 12 residues. The V gene's germline CDR1 is SNHLY and CDR2 FYNNEI. CDR3 protein: CASSADPSEAFF. CDR3 DNA: TGTGCCAGCAGTGCCGACCCCTCTGAAGCTTTCTTT.

This chain uses TRBV5-1 with TRBJ2-2, with 8 bases matching TRBD1. The CDR3 sequence is 15 residues long. Germline lookup yields CDR1 SGHRS and CDR2 YFSETQ. Losses at the gene ends were 2 bases for V and 6 bases for J; bases not matched to a gene: 6. The CDR3 sequence is CASSFGQGNSGELFF. In DNA, the CDR3 is TGCGCCAGCAGCTTTGGACAGGGAAATTCCGGGGAGCTGTTTTTT.

The CDR3 loop is CASSSGTQYEQYF. The CDR3 DNA reads TGTGCCAGCAGCTCAGGGACACAGTACGAGCAGTACTTC. The V call is TRBV7-8, the J call TRBJ2-7; a possible D gene is TRBD1 (6 bases). Germline lookup yields CDR1 SGHVS and CDR2 FQNEAQ. This CDR3 has 13 amino acids. Trimming pared 4 bases from V and 4 bases from J, leaving 11 bases between.

The chain carries TRBV27 and TRBJ1-2; the D gene is possibly TRBD1 (6 bases). The germline V and J ends were trimmed by 6 bases and 3 bases, with 8 bases remaining between them. Germline V gene sequence: CDR1 MNHEY, CDR2 SMNVEV (reference sequence). The CDR3 consists of 12 residues. CDR3 sequence: CASSDRHYGYTF. CDR3 nucleotides: TGTGCCAGCAGCGACAGGCACTATGGCTACACCTTC.

The chain uses TRBV29-1 and TRBJ1-2, with unresolved D. This CDR3 has 10 amino acids. Trimming removed 4 bases at V and 8 bases at J, with 8 bases between. CDR1 is SQVTM, CDR2 ANQGSEA, per germline. The CDR3 spells CSVAYPGYTF. CDR3 coding DNA: TGCAGCGTTGCTTATCCAGGCTACACCTTC. The variable domain in full, with the rest retrieved from reference TRBV29-1 and TRBJ1-2, is SAVISQKPSRDICQRGTSLTIQCQVDSQVTMMFWYRQQPGQSLTLIATANQGSEATYESGFVIDKFPISRPNLTFSTLTVSNMSPEDSSIYLCSVAYPGYTFGSGTRLTVV.

V and J are TRBV6-5 and TRBJ1-2, with TRBD1 matching 7 bases. CDR1 and CDR2 (germline): MNHEY, SVGAGI. The V and J ends lost 4 bases and 3 bases, in that order; junction bases with no gene match: 2. The CDR3 length is 13 residues. The CDR3 here is CASSWDSYYGYTF. CDR3 DNA sequence: TGTGCCAGCAGTTGGGACAGCTACTATGGCTACACCTTC.

V gene TRBV7-9 combines with J gene TRBJ2-7, with 9 bases lining up with TRBD1. The trim removed 6 bases at V and 5 bases at J, leaving 5 bases unmatched. CDR3 length: 13 residues. CDR1 is SEHNR, CDR2 FQNEAQ, per germline (reference sequence). The CDR3 sequence is CASRQGAFDEQYF. The CDR3 coding sequence is TGTGCCAGCAGACAGGGGGCTTTCGACGAGCAGTACTTC.